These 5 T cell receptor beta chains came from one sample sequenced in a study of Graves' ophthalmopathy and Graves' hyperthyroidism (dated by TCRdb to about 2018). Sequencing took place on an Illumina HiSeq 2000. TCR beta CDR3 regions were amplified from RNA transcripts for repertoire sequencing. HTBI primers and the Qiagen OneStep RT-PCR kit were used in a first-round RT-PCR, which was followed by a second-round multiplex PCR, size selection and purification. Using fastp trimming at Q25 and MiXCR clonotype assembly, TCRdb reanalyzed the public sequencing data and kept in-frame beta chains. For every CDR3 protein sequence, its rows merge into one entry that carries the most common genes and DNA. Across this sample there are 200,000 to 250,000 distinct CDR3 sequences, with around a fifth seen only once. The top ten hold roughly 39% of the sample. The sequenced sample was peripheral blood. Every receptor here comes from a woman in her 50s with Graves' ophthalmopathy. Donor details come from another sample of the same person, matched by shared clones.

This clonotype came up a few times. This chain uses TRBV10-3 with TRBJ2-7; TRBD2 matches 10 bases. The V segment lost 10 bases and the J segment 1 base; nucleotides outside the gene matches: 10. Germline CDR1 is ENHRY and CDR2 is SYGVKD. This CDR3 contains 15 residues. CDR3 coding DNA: TGTGCCACCAACCAACCAGCGGGAGGGTCCTACGAGCAGTACTTC. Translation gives CATNQPAGGSYEQYF.

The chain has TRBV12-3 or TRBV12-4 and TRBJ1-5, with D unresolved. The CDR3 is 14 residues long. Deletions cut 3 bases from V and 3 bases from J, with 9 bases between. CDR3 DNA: TGTGCCAGCAGTTTTGGGCCGCCCAATCAGCCCCAGCATTTT. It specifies CASSFGPPNQPQHF.

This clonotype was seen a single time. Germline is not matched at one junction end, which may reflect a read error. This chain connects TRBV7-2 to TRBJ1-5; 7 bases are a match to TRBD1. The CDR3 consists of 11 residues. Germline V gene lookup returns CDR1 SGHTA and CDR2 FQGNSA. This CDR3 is CASSLGGTAVF. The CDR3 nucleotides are TGTGCCAGCAGCTTGGGCGGGACAGCCGTTTTT.

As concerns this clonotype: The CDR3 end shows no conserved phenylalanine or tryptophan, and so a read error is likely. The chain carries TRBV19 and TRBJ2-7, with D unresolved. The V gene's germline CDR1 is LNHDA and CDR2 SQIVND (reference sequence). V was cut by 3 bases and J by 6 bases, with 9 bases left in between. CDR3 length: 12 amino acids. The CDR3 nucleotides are TGTGCCAGTAGTATGGACCGGTCCGAGCAGTACTCC. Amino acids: CASSMDRSEQYS.

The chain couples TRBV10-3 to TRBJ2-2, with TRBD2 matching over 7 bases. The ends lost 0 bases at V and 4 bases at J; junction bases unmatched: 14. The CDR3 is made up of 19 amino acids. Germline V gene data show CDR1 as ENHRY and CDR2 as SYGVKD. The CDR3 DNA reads TGTGCCATCAGTGAGTCGGTTGGCGGCGGGGGAGGTGTCACCGGGGAGCTGTTTTTT. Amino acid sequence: CAISESVGGGGGVTGELFF.